This record covers a single T cell receptor beta chain. Its antigen is still unknown. Random hexamers served to reverse transcribe roughly 0.45 to 1 ug RNA. The method of amplification for TCR beta CDR3 was immunoSEQ multiplex PCR, covering 54 Vbeta and 13 Jbeta. TCRdb reprocessed the immunoSEQ multiplex PCR reads with MiXCR, giving one entry per CDR3 protein. The data hold approximately 190,000 distinct CDR3 sequences, with 90% to 97% observed a single time. The sample is drawn from a study of CD8 T cells in Susac syndrome. Study results and limitations: In Susac patients, clonal expansion was not detected in CD4+ cells. That the number of individuals in its TCR sequencing and HLA analysis was relatively small was acknowledged by the study.

Trimming stripped 4 bases from V and 0 bases from J, with 4 bases between. Germline V lookup: CDR1 SQVTM, CDR2 ANQGSEA. This CDR3 comprises 13 residues. Sequencing was performed on CD4+ T cells from PBMCs. The clonotype originates from a human donor with Susac syndrome. The chain is built from TRBV29-1 and TRBJ2-6; D uncertain. The CDR3 region has the DNA TGCAGCGTTGGGGCCTCTGGGGCCAACGTCCTGACTTTC. Residues: CSVGASGANVLTF.